The 13 T cell receptor beta chains reported below all come from one sample, sequenced in a study of blood T cells in healthy people across ages. For the second PCR, which ran for 7 to 11 cycles, a sample-barcoded 5' primer and a J-beta primer mix were used. Using its own MiXCR run on the 5' RACE reads, TCRdb lists one record per CDR3 protein. The sample has a few hundred thousand distinct CDR3 sequences, 25% to 30% seen once. Sequences were obtained from blood. These receptors all come from a woman in her seventies in good health.

The table lists this clonotype with many counts. At one end, the junction sequence differs from germline, possibly due to a read error. The V gene is TRBV7-2, the J gene TRBJ2-5; D unclear. This CDR3 comprises 14 residues. Germline V lookup: CDR1 SGHTA, CDR2 FQGNSA. The CDR3: CASSLGGRQETQYF. In DNA form, the CDR3 reads TGCGCCAGCAGCTTGGGTGGCCGCCAAGAGACCCAGTACTTC. The whole variable domain, filled in from reference TRBV7-2 and TRBJ2-5, reads GAGVSQSPSNKVTEKGKDVELRCDPISGHTALYWYRQSLGQGLEFLIYFQGNSAPDKSGLPSDRFSAERTGGSVSTLTIQRTQQEDSAVYLCASSLGGRQETQYFGPGTRLLVL.

The rearrangement joins TRBV29-1 to TRBJ2-7, with 8 positions matching TRBD1. V trimming: 5 bases; J trimming: 5 bases; junction bases outside the gene matches: 5. The germline V gene encodes CDR1 SQVTM and CDR2 ANQGSEA. This CDR3 contains 12 residues. The DNA for the CDR3 is TGCAGCGTTAGACAGGGGAAGGACGAGCAGTACTTC. Protein: CSVRQGKDEQYF.

J is TRBJ2-3 and V is TRBV5-1, with D hard to call. The V gene's germline CDR1 is SGHRS and CDR2 YFSETQ. Trimming pared 4 bases from V and 5 bases from J, leaving 17 bases between. The CDR3 runs to 15 residues. The CDR3 loop reads CASSPDKALGDTQYF. The CDR3, as DNA: TGCGCCAGCAGCCCAGACAAGGCCCTGGGAGATACGCAGTATTTT.

A few counts support this clonotype. V gene TRBV5-1 combines with J gene TRBJ2-1, with 13 bases matching TRBD2. Germline V lookup: CDR1 SGHRS, CDR2 YFSETQ. This CDR3 contains 16 residues. With 0 bases clipped from V and 12 bases from J, the junction kept 9 bases outside the gene matches. CDR3 sequence: CASSLGETSGGTTQFF. CDR3 nucleotide sequence: TGCGCCAGCAGCTTGGGTGAGACTAGCGGGGGGACGACGCAGTTCTTC.

The chain has TRBV7-3 and TRBJ2-3, with 10 bases that match TRBD2. V shed 5 bases, J shed 2 bases, and the junction held 4 bases outside the gene matches. The germline V gene encodes CDR1 SGHTA and CDR2 FQGTGA. The CDR3 is 15 amino acids. The CDR3 nucleotides are TGTGCCAGCAGCATAGGACTAGCGGACACAGATACGCAGTATTTT. Protein: CASSIGLADTDTQYF.

The chain has TRBV12-3 or TRBV12-4 and TRBJ2-4; D is unclear. This CDR3 spans 15 amino acids. Between the trimmed V and J ends, which lost 4 bases and 0 bases, there was a span of 10 bases. The CDR3 coding sequence is TGTGCCAGCAGTTCGAGAGCGCGAGCCAAAAACATTCAGTACTTC. Translating gives CASSSRARAKNIQYF.

This rearrangement joins TRBV20-1 to TRBJ2-1; 10 bases align to TRBD2. The V gene's germline CDR1 is DFQATT and CDR2 SNEGSKA (reference sequence). V lost 4 bases and J lost 7; bases outside the gene matches: 7. The CDR3 has 14 residues. DNA of the CDR3: TGCAGTGCTACAACCGGGACTAGCGTGAATGAGCAGTTCTTC. It codes for CSATTGTSVNEQFF.

The chain has TRBV20-1 and TRBJ2-2, with a weak D call TRBD2 (6 bases). Germline values: CDR1 DFQATT, CDR2 SNEGSKA (reference sequence). Between the trimmed V and J ends, which lost 1 base and 4 bases, there was a span of 10 bases. The CDR3 length is 14 residues. The CDR3 here is CSARGGGATGELFF. The CDR3 nucleotides are TGCAGTGCTAGAGGTGGAGGGGCCACCGGGGAGCTGTTTTTT.

V gene TRBV29-1 combines with J gene TRBJ1-1, with unresolved D. This CDR3 has 12 amino acids. The V and J ends lost 3 bases and 4 bases respectively, with 9 bases between them. Germline CDR1 and CDR2: SQVTM and ANQGSEA. The CDR3 DNA is TGCAGCGTTGACCCCGCGGGCACTGAAGCTTTCTTT. It yields the protein CSVDPAGTEAFF.

J is TRBJ2-7 and V is TRBV20-1; D is possibly TRBD2 (6 bases). Trimming shortened V by 5 bases and J by 5 bases, and 13 bases separated the two germline ends. The CDR3 sequence is 12 residues long. The germline gives CDR1 DFQATT, CDR2 SNEGSKA (reference sequence). CDR3 residues: CSAWVTRHEQYF. As DNA, the CDR3 is TGCAGTGCTTGGGTGACTAGGCACGAGCAGTACTTC.

This clonotype was picked up a small number of times. The chain combines TRBV20-1 with TRBJ1-6; weak D call: TRBD1 (5 bases). V was clipped by 2 bases and J by 0 bases, with 8 bases between them. The CDR3 covers 15 residues. The germline CDR1 and CDR2 sequences are DFQATT and SNEGSKA (reference sequence). In DNA form, the CDR3 reads TGCAGTGCTAGACAGGGAAGCTCCTATAATTCACCCCTCCACTTT. Translated, it gives CSARQGSSYNSPLHF.

CDR3 sequence (DNA): TGTGCCAGCAGTTGGACAGGGACGGAGACCCAGTACTTC. Encoded protein: CASSWTGTETQYF. V is TRBV6-5 and J is TRBJ2-5; 8 bases line up with TRBD1. Germline CDR1 MNHEY, CDR2 SVGAGI. This CDR3 region has 13 residues. Trimming removed 4 bases from V and 5 bases from J; junction bases left unmatched: 3.

The genes are TRBV29-1 and TRBJ1-1; 8 nucleotides line up with TRBD1. In germline, CDR1 is SQVTM, CDR2 ANQGSEA. The CDR3 loop spans 14 amino acids. Trimming took 4 bases from V and 4 from J; bases not matched to a gene: 8. The CDR3 loop is CSVGSWTGITEAFF. CDR3 sequence (DNA): TGCAGCGTTGGATCCTGGACAGGGATCACTGAAGCTTTCTTT. The complete variable domain, with remaining parts taken from reference TRBV29-1 and TRBJ1-1, reads SAVISQKPSRDICQRGTSLTIQCQVDSQVTMMFWYRQQPGQSLTLIATANQGSEATYESGFVIDKFPISRPNLTFSTLTVSNMSPEDSSIYLCSVGSWTGITEAFFGQGTRLTVV.